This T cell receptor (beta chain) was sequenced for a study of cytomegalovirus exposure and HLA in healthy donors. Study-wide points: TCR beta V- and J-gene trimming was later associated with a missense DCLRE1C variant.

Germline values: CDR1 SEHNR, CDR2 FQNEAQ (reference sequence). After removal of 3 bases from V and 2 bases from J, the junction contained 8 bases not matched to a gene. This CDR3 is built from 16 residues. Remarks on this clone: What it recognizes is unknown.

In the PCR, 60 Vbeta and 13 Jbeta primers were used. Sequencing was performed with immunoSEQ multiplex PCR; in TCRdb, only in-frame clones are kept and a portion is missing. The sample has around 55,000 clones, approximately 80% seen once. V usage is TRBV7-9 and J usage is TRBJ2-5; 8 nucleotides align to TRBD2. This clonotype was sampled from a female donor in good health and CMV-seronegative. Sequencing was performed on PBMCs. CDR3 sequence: CASSLLGTSGQETQYF. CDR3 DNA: TGTGCCAGCAGCTTGCTCGGCACTAGCGGACAAGAGACCCAGTACTTC.